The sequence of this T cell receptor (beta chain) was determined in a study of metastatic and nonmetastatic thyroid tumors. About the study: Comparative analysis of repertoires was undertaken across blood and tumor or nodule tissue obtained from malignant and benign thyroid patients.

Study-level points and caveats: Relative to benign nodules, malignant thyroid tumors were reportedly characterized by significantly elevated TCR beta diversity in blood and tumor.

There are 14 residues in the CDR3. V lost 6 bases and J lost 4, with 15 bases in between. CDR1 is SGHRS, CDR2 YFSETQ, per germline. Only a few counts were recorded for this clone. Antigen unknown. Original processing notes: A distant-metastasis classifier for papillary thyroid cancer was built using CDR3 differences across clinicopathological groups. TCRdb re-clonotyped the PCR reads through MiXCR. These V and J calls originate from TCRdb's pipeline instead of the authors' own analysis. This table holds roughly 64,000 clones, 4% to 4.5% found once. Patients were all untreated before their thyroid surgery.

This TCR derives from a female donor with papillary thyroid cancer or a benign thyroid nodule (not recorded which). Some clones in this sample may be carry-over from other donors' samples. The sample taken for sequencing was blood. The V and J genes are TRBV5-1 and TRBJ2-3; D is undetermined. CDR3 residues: CASTLRSTADTQYF. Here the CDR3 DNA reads TGCGCCAGCACGTTGCGGTCTACGGCAGATACGCAGTATTTT. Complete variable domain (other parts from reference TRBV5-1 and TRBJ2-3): KAGVTQTPRYLIKTRGQQVTLSCSPISGHRSVSWYQQTPGQGLQFLFEYFSETQRNKGNFPGRFSGRQFSNSRSEMNVSTLELGDSALYLCASTLRSTADTQYFGPGTRLTVL.